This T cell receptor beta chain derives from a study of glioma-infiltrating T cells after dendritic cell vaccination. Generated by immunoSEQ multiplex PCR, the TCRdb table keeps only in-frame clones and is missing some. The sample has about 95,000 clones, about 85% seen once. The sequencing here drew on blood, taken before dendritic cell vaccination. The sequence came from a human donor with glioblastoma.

The CDR3 nucleotides read TGTGCCAGCACCCCTCCCGGGAGCACCTCCTACGAGCAGTACTTC. Translating it yields CASTPPGSTSYEQYF. The V and J genes are TRBV6-6 and TRBJ2-5, with D perhaps TRBD2 (6 bases). The J call may be wrong; the DNA end is better matched by TRBJ2-7. Germline lookup yields CDR1 MNHNY and CDR2 SVGAGI (reference sequence). This CDR3 comprises 15 residues.